This TCR beta chain was sequenced during a study of control samples from healthy donors and cancer patients. This clone was counted once. The CDR3 has 14 amino acids. Germline CDR1 and CDR2: SGHRS and YFSETQ. The junction had 7 bases not matched to a gene; V was cut back by 3 bases and J by 10 bases. Clones were sequenced by immunoSEQ multiplex PCR, and TCRdb holds only the in-frame ones, with some missing. The table records 150,000 to 200,000 clones, just under 95% of them present only once. Sequenced: blood. V usage is TRBV5-1 and J usage is TRBJ2-2; 9 bases are shared with TRBD1. The source of this sequence is a woman aged 55 to 70 in good health. CDR3 sequence reads: CASSWGQGGMELFF. CDR3 coding DNA: TGCGCCAGCAGCTGGGGACAGGGAGGAATGGAGCTGTTTTTT.